The next 26 T cell receptor beta chains were all read from a single sample in a study of blood T cell repertoires in COVID-19. Assay: immunoSEQ multiplex PCR; the TCRdb copy retains only in-frame clones and omits some. The sample contains about 120,000 clones, 65% to 85% of which appear only once. Sequenced input: PBMCs or T cells enriched from blood (not recorded which). The receptors were gathered from a woman in her 30s who had recovered from COVID-19.

This clone occurred once. The genes are TRBV9 and TRBJ2-1; 7 bases match TRBD2. With V trimmed by 2 bases and J by 3 bases, 5 bases remained unmatched. This CDR3 spans 15 amino acids. In germline, CDR1 is SGDLS, CDR2 YYNGEE. CDR3 loop: CASSVGAGVYNEQFF. As DNA, the CDR3 is TGTGCCAGCAGCGTTGGGGCGGGAGTCTACAATGAGCAGTTCTTC.

The chain combines TRBV29-1 with TRBJ2-7, with TRBD2 identical over 7 bases. With 4 bases clipped from V and 2 bases from J, the junction kept 5 bases outside the gene matches. The CDR3 contains 13 residues. Per germline, CDR1 SQVTM and CDR2 ANQGSEA. The CDR3 DNA follows: TGCAGCGTTGCCCACGCGGGGGCCTACGAGCAGTACTTC. Translation gives CSVAHAGAYEQYF.

The chain uses TRBV28 and TRBJ1-5; perhaps TRBD1 as D (5 bases). Germline CDR1 reads MDHEN; CDR2 reads SYDVKM. The CDR3 runs to 18 residues. Trimming stripped 8 bases from V and 0 bases from J, with 23 bases between. CDR3 amino acids: CASGAGVWEGLSNQPQHF. The CDR3 DNA is TGTGCCAGCGGGGCCGGGGTATGGGAGGGGCTTAGCAATCAGCCCCAGCATTTT. Full variable domain (rest looked up from reference TRBV28 and TRBJ1-5): DVKVTQSSRYLVKRTGEKVFLECVQDMDHENMFWYRQDPGLGLRLIYFSYDVKMKEKGDIPEGYSVSREKKERFSLILESASTNQTSMYLCASGAGVWEGLSNQPQHFGDGTRLSIL.

The chain joins TRBV5-1 to TRBJ2-7; D unclear. V was pared by 2 bases and J by 3 bases, with 3 bases between. Per germline, CDR1 SGHRS and CDR2 YFSETQ. CDR3 length equals 11 residues. The chain's CDR3 is CASSFLYEQYF. For the CDR3, the DNA is TGCGCCAGCAGCTTCCTCTACGAGCAGTACTTC.

The chain employs TRBV7-2 and TRBJ1-5; D gene unclear. With 1 base removed from V and 9 bases from J, the gap between germline ends came to 13 bases. Looked up from germline, CDR1 is SGHTA and CDR2 is FQGNSA. The CDR3 is made up of 14 amino acids. CDR3 DNA sequence: TGTGCCAGCAGCTTAGGCCATGGCGGATGGCCCCAGCATTTT. It encodes CASSLGHGGWPQHF.

This clone was recorded once. The chain combines TRBV7-9 with TRBJ2-3, with TRBD1 as a possible D gene (5 bases). V was shortened by 0 bases and J by 4 bases, with 8 bases between the two germline ends. The CDR3 is 14 amino acids. Germline values: CDR1 SEHNR, CDR2 FQNEAQ (reference sequence). The CDR3 is CASSLAGAADTQYF. The CDR3 DNA reads as TGTGCCAGCAGCTTAGCTGGGGCCGCAGATACGCAGTATTTT.

This sequence joins TRBV7-2 and TRBJ2-1; D may be TRBD1 (5 bases). CDR3 length: 14 amino acids. The V gene's germline CDR1 is SGHTA and CDR2 FQGNSA. V lost 5 bases to trimming and J lost 6 bases, with 14 bases between them. This chain's CDR3 is CASSMAGWGNEQFF. CDR3 nucleotides: TGTGCCAGCAGCATGGCAGGGTGGGGCAATGAGCAGTTCTTC.

The rearrangement links TRBV27 to TRBJ2-4; the match to TRBD2 covers 8 bases. CDR1 and CDR2 (germline): MNHEY, SMNVEV (reference sequence). V trimming: 5 bases; J trimming: 7 bases; junction bases outside the gene matches: 7. The CDR3 consists of 14 residues. CDR3 loop: CASSLGLAENIQYF. In DNA, the CDR3 is TGTGCCAGCAGTCTCGGACTAGCTGAGAACATTCAGTACTTC.

This clone appeared a single time. This chain joins TRBV27 and TRBJ2-7; tentative D call: TRBD1 (6 bases). Trimming cost V 2 bases and J 5 bases, with 7 bases left between them. The CDR3 is 12 residues long. The germline gives CDR1 MNHEY, CDR2 SMNVEV (reference sequence). CDR3 nucleotides: TGTGCCAGCAGTTTAGCAGGGGACGAGCAGTACTTC. Translating gives CASSLAGDEQYF.

The J gene is TRBJ1-3, the V gene TRBV28; TRBD1 agrees at 9 bases. The CDR3 is made up of 14 amino acids. Trimming removed 6 bases from V and 0 bases from J; junction bases left unmatched: 0. Looked up from germline, CDR1 is MDHEN and CDR2 is SYDVKM. The CDR3, as DNA: TGTGCCAGCAGGACAGGGGGCTCTGGAAACACCATATATTTT. Encoded protein: CASRTGGSGNTIYF.

The chain couples TRBV12-1 to TRBJ2-7; the table gives TRBD2 as D, unverified against the DNA. TRBV12-1 is a documented pseudogene. This CDR3 has 13 amino acids. In DNA form, the CDR3 reads TGTGCCGTCAAGATAGCGGGAGGACCTGAGCAGTACTTC. The encoded protein is CAVKIAGGPEQYF.

V usage is TRBV9 and J usage is TRBJ2-2; the D gene is possibly TRBD1 (5 bases). The CDR3 spans 13 residues. In germline, CDR1 is SGDLS, CDR2 YYNGEE. V dropped 3 bases and J dropped 4 bases, with 7 bases sitting between them. The CDR3 coding sequence is TGTGCCAGCAGCGGGACACGCACCGGGGAGCTGTTTTTT. This sequence encodes CASSGTRTGELFF.

The rearrangement links TRBV5-4 to TRBJ2-2; 8 bases are a match to TRBD2. CDR3 length: 15 amino acids. Germline V gene lookup returns CDR1 SGHNT and CDR2 YYREEE (reference sequence). The trim removed 1 base at V and 5 bases at J, leaving 4 bases unmatched. CDR3 in amino acids: CASSLTGGKTGELFF. The CDR3 coding sequence is TGTGCCAGCAGCTTGACGGGAGGGAAGACCGGGGAGCTGTTTTTT.

The chain combines TRBV3-1 (or the pseudogene TRBV3-2) with TRBJ2-2, with 8 bases matching TRBD2. V lost 0 bases to trimming and J lost 3 bases; unmatched junction nucleotides: 6. Germline V gives CDR1 LGHDT, CDR2 YNNKEL (reference sequence). The CDR3 is 17 amino acids. The CDR3 sequence: CASSQEGLGPDTGELFF. The CDR3 nucleotides are TGTGCCAGCAGCCAAGAGGGACTAGGGCCGGACACCGGGGAGCTGTTTTTT.

This clone was seen only a few times. The V gene is TRBV5-4, the J gene TRBJ1-4; D ambiguous. The CDR3 has 13 amino acids. Germline assignment: CDR1 SGHNT and CDR2 YYREEE (reference sequence). Trimming cost V 3 bases and J 6 bases, with 9 bases left between them. The CDR3, as DNA: TGTGCCAGCAGCTACAGACACGATGAAAAACTGTTTTTT. Amino acids: CASSYRHDEKLFF.

The chain links TRBV3-1 (or the pseudogene TRBV3-2) to TRBJ1-4, with D maybe TRBD1 (6 bases). The CDR3 is 16 residues long. Germline V gene data show CDR1 as LGHDT and CDR2 as YNNKEL (reference sequence). V gave up 4 bases and J gave up 2 bases, with 14 bases separating them. This chain's CDR3 is CASSRRGGLTNEKLFF. CDR3 in DNA: TGTGCCAGCAGCCGTAGGGGGGGCTTGACTAATGAAAAACTGTTTTTT.

This clone was seen a few times. The CDR3 DNA follows: TGTGCCAGCAGCTCGACAGGTTGGGACTATGGCTACACCTTC. Translation: CASSSTGWDYGYTF. The V call is TRBV7-9, the J call TRBJ1-2; possible D gene TRBD1, 6 bases. Germline lookup yields CDR1 SEHNR and CDR2 FQNEAQ (reference sequence). The V and J ends lost 4 bases and 3 bases respectively, with 12 bases between them. CDR3 size: 14 residues. Drawing the rest from reference TRBV7-9 and TRBJ1-2, the complete variable domain is DTGVSQNPRHKITKRGQNVTFRCDPISEHNRLYWYRQTLGQGPEFLTYFQNEAQLEKSRLLSDRFSAERPKGSFSTLEIQRTEQGDSAMYLCASSSTGWDYGYTFGSGTRLTVV.

This chain joins TRBV19 and TRBJ2-1; 7 nucleotides match TRBD2. V lost 7 bases, J lost 7 bases, and 16 bases stayed unmatched. Looked up from germline, CDR1 is LNHDA and CDR2 is SQIVND (reference sequence). The CDR3 covers 16 residues. The CDR3 nucleotides are TGTGCCAGTACCCCTCTCGGGGCGGGAGATACGAATGAGCAGTTCTTC. Protein product: CASTPLGAGDTNEQFF.

The chain combines TRBV4-1 with TRBJ2-5; 9 positions agree with TRBD2. Germline trimming cut 8 bases from V and 7 bases from J; bases unmatched to any gene: 8. Germline V gene sequence: CDR1 MGHRA, CDR2 YSYEKL. This CDR3 has 13 residues. CDR3 bases: TGCGCCAGCGGGACTAGCCGCAGGGGGACCCAGTACTTC. Translated, it gives CASGTSRRGTQYF.

This rearrangement joins TRBV5-1 to TRBJ2-5, with 7 bases matching TRBD2. The germline gives CDR1 SGHRS, CDR2 YFSETQ. After removal of 4 bases from V and 2 bases from J, the junction contained 11 bases not matched to a gene. The CDR3 covers 16 residues. CDR3 nucleotides: TGCGCCAGCAGCCCCACCGTCCTAGCGGAGCAAGAGACCCAGTACTTC. It is translated as CASSPTVLAEQETQYF.

This clone was detected only a few times. V is TRBV6-2 or TRBV6-3 and J is TRBJ2-2; D remains unclear. The CDR3 is 11 residues long. Germline V gene data show CDR1 as MNHEY and CDR2 as SVGEGT. The germline V and J ends were trimmed by 4 bases and 7 bases, with 4 bases remaining between them. CDR3 bases: TGTGCCAGCAGTTTGTACGGGGAGCTGTTTTTT. Its translation is CASSLYGELFF.

The chain links TRBV18 to TRBJ2-3; 9 bases align to TRBD2. J lost 0 bases, V lost 5 bases, and 6 bases had no gene match. The germline CDR1 and CDR2 sequences are KGHSH and LQKENI. The CDR3 consists of 16 residues. CDR3 nucleotide sequence: TGTGCCAGCTCATCCCAGACTAGCGGTAGCACAGATACGCAGTATTTT. It specifies CASSSQTSGSTDTQYF.

This clone has just one count. V usage is TRBV2 and J usage is TRBJ1-6; a weak D match, TRBD1 (6 bases). CDR1 SNHLY and CDR2 FYNNEI come from the germline V gene. V lost 2 bases and J lost 9, with 11 bases in between. The CDR3 has 14 residues. The CDR3 bases are TGTGCCAGCAGTGAATGGGGGCGCGCTTCACCCCTCCACTTT. Translating it yields CASSEWGRASPLHF. Variable domain in full (rest from reference TRBV2 and TRBJ1-6): EPEVTQTPSHQVTQMGQEVILRCVPISNHLYFYWYRQILGQKVEFLVSFYNNEISEKSEIFDDQFSVERPDGSNFTLKIRSTKLEDSAMYFCASSEWGRASPLHFGNGTRLTVT.

This clone was detected a few times. The V and J genes are TRBV27 and TRBJ1-5, with a possible D match to TRBD1 (6 bases). The CDR3 extends over 15 amino acids. V lost 0 bases, J lost 3 bases, and 9 bases lay in between. Germline values: CDR1 MNHEY, CDR2 SMNVEV (reference sequence). The DNA of the CDR3 is TGTGCCAGCAGTTTATCGGGACACCTCAATCAGCCCCAGCATTTT. Amino acids: CASSLSGHLNQPQHF.

This chain links TRBV21-1 with TRBJ1-1. TRBV21-1 is designated a pseudogene. The CDR3 is made up of 16 amino acids. CDR3 bases: TGTGCCAGCAGCAAACGGCGGGAGGGGCCGAACACTGAAGCTTTCTTT. Its translation: CASSKRREGPNTEAFF.

The chain uses TRBV18 and TRBJ2-2; 7 nucleotides match TRBD2. V lost 2 bases, J lost 6 bases, and 15 bases stayed unmatched. Germline lookup yields CDR1 KGHSH and CDR2 LQKENI. The CDR3 consists of 18 residues. The CDR3 spells CASSPYPIGLGRAGELFF. The CDR3 bases are TGTGCCAGCTCACCATACCCGATTGGACTAGGACGTGCCGGGGAGCTGTTTTTT.